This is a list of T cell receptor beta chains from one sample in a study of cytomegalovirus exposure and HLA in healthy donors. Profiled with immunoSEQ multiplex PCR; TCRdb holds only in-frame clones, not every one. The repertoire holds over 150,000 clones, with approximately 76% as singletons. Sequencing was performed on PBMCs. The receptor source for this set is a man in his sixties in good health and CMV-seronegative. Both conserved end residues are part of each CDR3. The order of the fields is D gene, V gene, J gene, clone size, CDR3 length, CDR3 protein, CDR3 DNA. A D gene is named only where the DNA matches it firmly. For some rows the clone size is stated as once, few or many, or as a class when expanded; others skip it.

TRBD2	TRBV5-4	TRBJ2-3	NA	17	CASSLALAGEPSDTQYF	TGTGCCAGCAGCCTAGCCTTAGCGGGGGAACCTTCAGATACGCAGTATTTT
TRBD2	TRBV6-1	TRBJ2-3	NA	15	CASSGTRTVPDTQYF	TGTGCCAGCAGTGGGACTAGAACAGTTCCAGATACGCAGTATTTT
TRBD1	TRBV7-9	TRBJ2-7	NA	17	CASSSGPPGTGLRGQYF	TGTGCCAGCAGCTCAGGCCCCCCCGGGACAGGACTACGGGGGCAGTACTTC
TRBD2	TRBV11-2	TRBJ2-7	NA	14	CASSLVAGWYEQYF	TGTGCCAGCAGCTTAGTAGCGGGCTGGTACGAGCAGTACTTC
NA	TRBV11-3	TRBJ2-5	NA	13	CASSSESDSTQYF	TGTGCCAGCAGCTCAGAGTCAGACAGTACCCAGTACTTC
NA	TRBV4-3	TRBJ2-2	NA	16	CASSQEEDKNTGELFF	TGCGCCAGCAGCCAAGAAGAGGACAAGAACACCGGGGAGCTGTTTTTT
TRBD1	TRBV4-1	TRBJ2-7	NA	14	CASSAGQGFYEQYF	TGCGCCAGCAGCGCAGGACAGGGGTTCTACGAGCAGTACTTC
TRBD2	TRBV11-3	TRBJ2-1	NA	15	CASSTSGTSGNEQFF	TGTGCCAGCAGCACATCCGGGACTAGCGGCAATGAGCAGTTCTTC
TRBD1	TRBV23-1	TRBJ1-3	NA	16	CASSLTGQRSGNTIYF	TGCGCCAGCAGCCTGACGGGACAGCGCTCTGGAAACACCATATATTTT
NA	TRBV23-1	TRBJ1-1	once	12	CASSPINTEAFF	TGCGCCAGCAGTCCCATCAACACTGAAGCTTTCTTT
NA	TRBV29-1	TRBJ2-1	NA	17	CSVRSRLDSSSYNEQFF	TGCAGCGTACGAAGTCGCCTTGACAGCTCGTCCTACAATGAGCAGTTCTTC
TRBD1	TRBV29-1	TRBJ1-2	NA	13	CSAGDSYNYGYTF	TGCAGCGCAGGGGACAGTTATAACTATGGCTACACCTTC
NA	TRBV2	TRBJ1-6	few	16	CASSEAGSRRNSPLHF	TGTGCCAGCAGTGAGGCAGGATCCCGACGGAATTCACCCCTCCACTTT
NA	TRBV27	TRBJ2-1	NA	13	CASSLEGYNEQFF	TGTGCCAGCAGTTTGGAGGGATACAATGAGCAGTTCTTC
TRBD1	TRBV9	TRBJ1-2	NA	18	CASTNEIRTGTFSRGYTF	TGTGCCAGCACCAACGAGATAAGGACAGGGACCTTTAGTAGGGGCTACACCTTC
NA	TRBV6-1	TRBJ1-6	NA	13	CASRDTYNSPLHF	TGTGCCAGCCGGGACACCTATAATTCACCCCTCCACTTT
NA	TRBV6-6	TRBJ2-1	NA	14	CASSYSYGGDEQFF	TGTGCCAGCAGTTACTCGTACGGGGGAGATGAGCAGTTCTTC
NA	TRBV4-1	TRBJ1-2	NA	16	CASSPLGPRRDYGYTF	TGCGCCAGCAGCCCCCTGGGGCCGCGCCGTGACTATGGCTACACCTTC
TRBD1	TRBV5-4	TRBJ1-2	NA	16	CASSLGFGQENYGYTF	TGTGCCAGCAGCTTGGGTTTCGGACAGGAAAACTATGGCTACACCTTC
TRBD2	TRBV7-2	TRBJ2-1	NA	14	CASSLAAGVSEQFF	TGTGCCAGCAGCTTAGCGGCGGGAGTGTCTGAGCAGTTCTTC
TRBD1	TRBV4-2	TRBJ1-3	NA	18	CASSQLRDSPFSGNTIYF	TGTGCCAGCAGCCAACTCCGGGACAGCCCATTCTCTGGAAACACCATATATTTT
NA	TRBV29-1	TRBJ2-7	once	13	CSVASQEGYEQYF	TGCAGCGTTGCCTCACAGGAGGGCTACGAGCAGTACTTC
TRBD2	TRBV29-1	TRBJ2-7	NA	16	CSVGGGLAGGSYEQYF	TGCAGCGTTGGCGGGGGACTAGCGGGGGGCTCCTACGAGCAGTACTTC
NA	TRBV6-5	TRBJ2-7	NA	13	CASSYSQGNEQYF	TGTGCCAGCAGTTACTCTCAGGGGAACGAGCAGTACTTC
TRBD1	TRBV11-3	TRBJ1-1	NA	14	CASSSQGMNTEAFF	TGTGCCAGCAGCTCACAGGGGATGAACACTGAAGCTTTCTTT
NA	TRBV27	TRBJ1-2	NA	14	CASSSNRVGYGYTF	TGTGCCAGCAGTTCCAACCGGGTTGGGTATGGCTACACCTTC
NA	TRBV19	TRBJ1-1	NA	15	CASIDSPVRNTEAFF	TGTGCCAGTATCGACAGTCCTGTTAGAAACACTGAAGCTTTCTTT
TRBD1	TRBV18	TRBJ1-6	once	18	CASSRFGQGLTYNSPLHF	TGTGCCAGCTCCCGATTTGGACAGGGGTTAACCTATAATTCACCCCTCCACTTT
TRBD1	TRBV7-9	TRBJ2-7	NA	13	CASSNGQGAPSSF	TGTGCCAGCAGCAACGGACAGGGGGCTCCCTCATCCTTC
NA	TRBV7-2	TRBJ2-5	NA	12	CASSPSSETQYF	TGTGCCAGCAGCCCATCAAGCGAGACCCAGTACTTC
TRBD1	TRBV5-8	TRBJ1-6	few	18	CASSRDRGSGSYNSPLHF	TGTGCCAGCAGCAGGGACAGGGGTTCAGGATCCTATAATTCACCCCTCCACTTT
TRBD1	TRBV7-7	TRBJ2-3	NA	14	CASSPDRGSDTQYF	TGTGCCAGCAGCCCAGACAGGGGGTCAGATACGCAGTATTTT
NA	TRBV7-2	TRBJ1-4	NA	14	CASSLGGTNEKLFF	TGTGCCAGCAGCCTTGGCGGAACTAATGAAAAACTGTTTTTT
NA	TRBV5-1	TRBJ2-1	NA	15	CASSLLGLPSDEQFF	TGCGCCAGCAGCTTGTTGGGACTCCCCTCTGATGAGCAGTTCTTC
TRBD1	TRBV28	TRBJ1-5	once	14	CASSLTGWSQPQHF	TGTGCCAGCAGTCTGACAGGGTGGTCACAGCCCCAGCATTTT
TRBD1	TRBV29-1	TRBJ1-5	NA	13	CSVTGGFNQPQHF	TGCAGCGTTACAGGGGGTTTCAATCAGCCCCAGCATTTT
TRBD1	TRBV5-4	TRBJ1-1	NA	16	CASRSPIGGRDTEAFF	TGTGCCAGCAGATCTCCGATAGGGGGCAGGGACACTGAAGCTTTCTTT
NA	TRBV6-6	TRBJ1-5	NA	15	CASSYSDPSNQPQHF	TGTGCCAGCAGTTACAGCGATCCCTCCAATCAGCCCCAGCATTTT
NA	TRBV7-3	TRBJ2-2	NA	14	CASSFNRDTGELFF	TGTGCCAGCAGCTTCAACAGGGACACCGGGGAGCTGTTCTTT